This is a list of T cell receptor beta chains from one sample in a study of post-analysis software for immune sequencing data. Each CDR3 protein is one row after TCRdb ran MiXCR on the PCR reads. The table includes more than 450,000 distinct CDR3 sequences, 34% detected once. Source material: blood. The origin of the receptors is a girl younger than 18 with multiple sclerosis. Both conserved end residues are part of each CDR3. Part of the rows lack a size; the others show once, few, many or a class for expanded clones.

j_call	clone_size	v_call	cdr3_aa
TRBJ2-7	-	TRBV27	CATRRTKASYEQYF
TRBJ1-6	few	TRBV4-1	CASSHGKDSSYNSPLHF
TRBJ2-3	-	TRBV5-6	CASSSGGQGRDTQYF
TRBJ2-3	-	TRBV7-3	CASSLDAGPDTQYF
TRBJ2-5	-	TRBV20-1	CSAREALGGVGETQYF
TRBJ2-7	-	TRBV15	CATSRNKAYERYF
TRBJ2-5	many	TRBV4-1	CASSQEEGETQYF
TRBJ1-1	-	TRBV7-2	CASSLAPGPTEAFF
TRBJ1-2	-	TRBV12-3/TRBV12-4	CASCRTGQGGYTF
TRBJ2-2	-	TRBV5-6	CASNNLDTGELFF
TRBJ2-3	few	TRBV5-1	CASSWGTSGPGTQYF
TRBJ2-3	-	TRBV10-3	CAIQAPTSDTQYF
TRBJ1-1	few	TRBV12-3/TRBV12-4	CASSLVPGNTEAFF
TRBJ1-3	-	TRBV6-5	CASRPAPASSGNTIYF
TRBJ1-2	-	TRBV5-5	CASSLLGAQNYGYTF
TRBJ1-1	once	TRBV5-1	CASSAYGLDTEAFF
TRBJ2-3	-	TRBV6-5	CASSYGTGDTDTQYF
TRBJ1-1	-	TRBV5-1	CASSFVPGDTEAFF
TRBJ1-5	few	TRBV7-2	CASSRTGLEYYQPQHF
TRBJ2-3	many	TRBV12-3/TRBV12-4	CASSSGSHTQYF
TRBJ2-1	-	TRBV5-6	CASSPNEQFF
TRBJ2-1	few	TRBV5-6	CASSLDGGRAYNEQFF
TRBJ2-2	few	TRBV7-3	CASSLDGNTGELFF
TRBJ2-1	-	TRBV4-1	CVSSQASPDEQFF
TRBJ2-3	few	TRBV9	CASSGTGVSTDTQYF
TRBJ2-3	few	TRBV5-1	CASSPRGEDQLGDTQYF
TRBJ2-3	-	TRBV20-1	CSASPRGSGGDTQYF
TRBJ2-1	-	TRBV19	CASSIRDNSYNEQFF
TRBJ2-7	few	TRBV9	CASSAGTAPYEQYF
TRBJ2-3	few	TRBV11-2	CASSPPGLDTQYF
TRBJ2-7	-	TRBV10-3	CAITTGPSSYEQYF
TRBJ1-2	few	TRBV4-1	CASSQEWGRGYGYTF
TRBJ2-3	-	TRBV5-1	CASSWPPYTDTQYF
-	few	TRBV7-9	CASSFTEAYEQYF
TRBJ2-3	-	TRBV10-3	CAISETRGGTDTQYF
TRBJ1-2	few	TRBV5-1	CASSLGSTNYGYTF
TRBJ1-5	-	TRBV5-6	CASSFGTGDSNQPQHF
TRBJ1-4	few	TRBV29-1	CSVEGPGLGEKLFF
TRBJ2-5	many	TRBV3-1	CASSRGTSGGQETQYF
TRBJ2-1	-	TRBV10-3	CAIRGTEGETQFF
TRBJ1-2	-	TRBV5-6	CASSMVGGSGYGYTF
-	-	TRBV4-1	CASSLPTGSWTQYF
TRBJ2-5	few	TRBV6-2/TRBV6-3	CASSYGGGAVEQYF
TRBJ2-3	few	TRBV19	CASSSSGSRTDTQYF
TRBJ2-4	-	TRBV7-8	CASSSPDDIGTNIQYF
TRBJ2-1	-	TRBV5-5	CASSLAGNVQFF
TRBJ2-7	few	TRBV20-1	CSARIGLSSYEQYF
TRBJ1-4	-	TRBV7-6	CASSAGQGAEKLFF
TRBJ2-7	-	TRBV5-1	CASSLEWGYYEQYF
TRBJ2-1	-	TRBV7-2	CASAVGGPQDEQFF
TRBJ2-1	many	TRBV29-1	CSLRTGQEQFF
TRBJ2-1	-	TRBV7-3	CASSLMAETAYEQFF
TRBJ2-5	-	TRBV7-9	CASRGLAAPQETQYF
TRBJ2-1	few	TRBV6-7	CASGLPFGQEGPTSYNEQFF
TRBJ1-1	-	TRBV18	CASFYRVDTEAFF
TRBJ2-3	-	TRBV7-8	CASSLPLAGDTQYF
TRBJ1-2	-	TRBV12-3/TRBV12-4	CASSFTGTNYGYTF
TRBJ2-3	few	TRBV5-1	CASSQDGSSTDTQYF
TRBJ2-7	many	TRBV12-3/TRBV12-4	CASSLGTGLSYEQYF